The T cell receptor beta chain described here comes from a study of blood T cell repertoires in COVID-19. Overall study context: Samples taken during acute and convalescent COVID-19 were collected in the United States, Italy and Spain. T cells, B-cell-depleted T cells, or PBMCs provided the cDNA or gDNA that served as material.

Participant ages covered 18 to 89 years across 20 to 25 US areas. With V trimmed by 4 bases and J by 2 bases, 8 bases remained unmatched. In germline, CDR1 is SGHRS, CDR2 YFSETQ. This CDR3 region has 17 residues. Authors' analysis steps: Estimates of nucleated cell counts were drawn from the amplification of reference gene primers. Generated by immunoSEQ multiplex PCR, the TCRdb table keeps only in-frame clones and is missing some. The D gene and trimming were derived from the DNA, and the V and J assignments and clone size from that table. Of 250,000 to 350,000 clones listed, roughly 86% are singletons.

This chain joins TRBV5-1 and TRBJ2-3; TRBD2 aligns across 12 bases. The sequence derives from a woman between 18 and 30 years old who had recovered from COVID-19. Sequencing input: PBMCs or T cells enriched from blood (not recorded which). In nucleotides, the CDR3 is TGCGCCAGCAGCCTGATAACTAGCGGGGGGTTCACAGATACGCAGTATTTT. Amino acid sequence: CASSLITSGGFTDTQYF.